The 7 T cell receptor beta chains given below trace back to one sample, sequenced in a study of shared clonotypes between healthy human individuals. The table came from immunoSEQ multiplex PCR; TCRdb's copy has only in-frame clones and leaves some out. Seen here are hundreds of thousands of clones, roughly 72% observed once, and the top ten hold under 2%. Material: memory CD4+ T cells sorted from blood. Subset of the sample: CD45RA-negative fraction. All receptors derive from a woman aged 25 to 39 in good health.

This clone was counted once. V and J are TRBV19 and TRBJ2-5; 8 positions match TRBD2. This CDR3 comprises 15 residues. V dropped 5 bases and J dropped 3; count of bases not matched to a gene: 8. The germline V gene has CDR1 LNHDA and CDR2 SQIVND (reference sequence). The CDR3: CASSRGAAGEETQYF. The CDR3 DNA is TGTGCCAGTAGTCGCGGGGCAGCGGGAGAAGAGACCCAGTACTTC.

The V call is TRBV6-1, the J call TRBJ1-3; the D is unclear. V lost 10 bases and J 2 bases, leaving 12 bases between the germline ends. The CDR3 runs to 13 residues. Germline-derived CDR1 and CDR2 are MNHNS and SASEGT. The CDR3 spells CAIPSAAGNTIYF. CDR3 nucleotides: TGTGCCATCCCAAGCGCGGCTGGAAACACCATATATTTT.

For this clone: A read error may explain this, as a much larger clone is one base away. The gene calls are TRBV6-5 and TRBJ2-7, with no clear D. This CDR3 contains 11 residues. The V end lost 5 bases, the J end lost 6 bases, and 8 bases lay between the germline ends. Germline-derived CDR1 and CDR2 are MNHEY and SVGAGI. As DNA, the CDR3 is TGTGCCAGCAGTGAAGGGTTCGAGCAGTACTTC. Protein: CASSEGFEQYF.

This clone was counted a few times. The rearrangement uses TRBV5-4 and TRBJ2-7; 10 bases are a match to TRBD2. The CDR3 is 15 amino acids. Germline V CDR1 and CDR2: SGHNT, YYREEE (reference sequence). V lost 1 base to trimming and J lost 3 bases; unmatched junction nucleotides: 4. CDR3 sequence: CASSLWTSGNYEQYF. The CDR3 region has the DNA TGTGCCAGCAGCTTGTGGACTAGCGGAAACTACGAGCAGTACTTC.

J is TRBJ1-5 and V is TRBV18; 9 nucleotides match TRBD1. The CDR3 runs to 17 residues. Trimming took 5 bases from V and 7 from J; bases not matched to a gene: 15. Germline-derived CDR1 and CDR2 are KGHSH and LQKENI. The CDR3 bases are TGTGCCAGCTCAGAGCTTGAACCGGGACAGGGCAGCCAGCCCCAGCATTTT. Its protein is CASSELEPGQGSQPQHF.

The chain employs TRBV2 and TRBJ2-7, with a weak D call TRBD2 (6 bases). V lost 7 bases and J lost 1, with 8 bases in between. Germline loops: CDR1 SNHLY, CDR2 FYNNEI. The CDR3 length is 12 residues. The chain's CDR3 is CASIGTSYEQYF. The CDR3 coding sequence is TGTGCCAGCATAGGGACTTCCTACGAGCAGTACTTC.

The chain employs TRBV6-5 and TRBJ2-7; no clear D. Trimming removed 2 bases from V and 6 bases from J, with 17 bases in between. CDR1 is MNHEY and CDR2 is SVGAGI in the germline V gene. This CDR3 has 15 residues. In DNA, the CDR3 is TGTGCCAGCAGTTACGTAAGTCTTCGACCGCCCGAGCAGTACTTC. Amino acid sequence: CASSYVSLRPPEQYF.